The 23 T cell receptor beta chains below all came from one sample that was sequenced in a study of cytomegalovirus exposure and HLA in healthy donors. Amplification used 60 Vbeta primers and 13 Jbeta primers. Sequencing was performed with immunoSEQ multiplex PCR; in TCRdb, only in-frame clones are kept and a portion is missing. This table holds roughly 150,000 clones, nearly 70% found once. Sequenced sample: PBMCs. These receptors were obtained from a man aged 25-45 years in good health and CMV-seropositive.

The chain carries TRBV30 and TRBJ1-3; TRBD1 matches 9 bases. Germline assignment: CDR1 GTSNPN and CDR2 SVGIG (reference sequence). The CDR3 spans 13 residues. V gave up 5 bases and J gave up 4 bases; unmatched junction bases: 3. The CDR3 bases are TGTGCCTGGGGGGGACAGGGAGGAAACACCATATATTTT. It encodes CAWGGQGGNTIYF.

The chain employs TRBV7-9 and TRBJ2-1, with a weak D call TRBD2 (6 bases). The CDR3 contains 15 residues. Germline V gene sequence: CDR1 SEHNR, CDR2 FQNEAQ (reference sequence). Trimming took 5 bases from V and 0 from J, leaving 11 bases between them. The CDR3 DNA follows: TGTGCCAGCAGCGCGGCGGGGCACTCCTACAATGAGCAGTTCTTC. Encoded protein: CASSAAGHSYNEQFF.

The chain has TRBV6-6 and TRBJ2-7, with 10 nucleotides matching TRBD2. This CDR3 region has 15 residues. V lost 2 bases to trimming and J lost 2 bases; unmatched junction nucleotides: 3. Germline lookup yields CDR1 MNHNY and CDR2 SVGAGI (reference sequence). The CDR3 nucleotides are TGTGCCAGCAGTTACACTAGCGGGGCTACCTACGAGCAGTACTTC. It yields the protein CASSYTSGATYEQYF.

The chain employs TRBV30 and TRBJ2-7; 8 bases are a match to TRBD1. Germline CDR1 is GTSNPN and CDR2 is SVGIG (reference sequence). Trimming at V came to 5 bases and at J to 6 bases, leaving 9 bases not matched to a gene. The CDR3 extends over 13 amino acids. CDR3 bases: TGTGCCTGGGTCCGGACAGGGCCCTCCGAGCAGTACTTC. It codes for CAWVRTGPSEQYF.

The chain employs TRBV6-1 and TRBJ2-3; no clear D gene. Between the trimmed V and J ends, which lost 2 bases and 0 bases, there was a span of 9 bases. This CDR3 is 15 amino acids long. The V gene's germline CDR1 is MNHNS and CDR2 SASEGT. The DNA for the CDR3 is TGTGCCAGCAGTGAATCGGCGGAGAGCACAGATACGCAGTATTTT. This encodes CASSESAESTDTQYF.

The V and J genes are TRBV7-2 and TRBJ1-2; no reliable D call. CDR3 length equals 13 residues. V lost 2 bases, J lost 4 bases, and 8 bases lay in between. Germline V gene data show CDR1 as SGHTA and CDR2 as FQGNSA. The CDR3 loop is CASSLQRSYGYTF. The CDR3 DNA sequence: TGTGCCAGCAGCTTACAGCGCAGCTATGGCTACACCTTC.

The chain carries TRBV13 and TRBJ2-7; D ambiguous. Per the germline V gene, CDR1 is PRHDT and CDR2 is FYEKMQ (reference sequence). This CDR3 region has 15 residues. The V end was cut by 5 bases, the J end by 4 bases, with 18 bases between. CDR3 nucleotide sequence: TGTGCCAGCAGCCAGATTTCGACTCCCTCGTACGAGCAGTACTTC. This gives the protein CASSQISTPSYEQYF.

This clone was seen many times. The V and J genes are TRBV28 and TRBJ1-1, with D possibly matching TRBD1 (5 bases). The V gene's germline CDR1 is MDHEN and CDR2 SYDVKM. The CDR3 is 12 residues long. V was trimmed by 3 bases and J by 11 bases, leaving 13 bases between them. The CDR3 sequence: CASSLGQSKAFF. The CDR3 DNA is TGTGCCAGCAGTTTGGGGCAGAGCAAGGCTTTCTTT.

This rearrangement joins TRBV5-6 to TRBJ2-1; tentative D call: TRBD2 (5 bases). The CDR3 is 18 amino acids. In germline, CDR1 is SGHDT, CDR2 YYEEEE. V lost 4 bases and J 8 bases, leaving 28 bases between the germline ends. The CDR3 bases are TGTGCCAGCAGCCCCCATCTCGACGGACTCACAAAACCGTATGAGCAGTTCTTC. As protein: CASSPHLDGLTKPYEQFF.

The chain has TRBV6-1 and TRBJ1-2; 10 bases map to TRBD1. From germline, CDR1 is MNHNS and CDR2 SASEGT. The CDR3 length is 13 residues. J was trimmed by 4 bases and V by 4 bases; bases with no gene match: 0. The DNA of the CDR3 is TGTGCCAGCAGTGGGGACAGGGGCTATGGCTACACCTTC. Encoded protein: CASSGDRGYGYTF.

The chain uses TRBV30 and TRBJ1-2; no definite D call. The CDR3 consists of 13 residues. V lost 8 bases and J 3 bases, leaving 16 bases between the germline ends. From germline, CDR1 is GTSNPN and CDR2 SVGIG (reference sequence). CDR3 residues: CAAGLVSDYGYTF. CDR3 DNA: TGTGCCGCCGGACTAGTCTCCGACTATGGCTACACCTTC. The full variable domain, in which reference TRBV30 and TRBJ1-2 provide the parts outside the CDR3, is SQTIHQWPATLVQPVGSPLSLECTVEGTSNPNLYWYRQAAGRGLQLLFYSVGIGQISSEVPQNLSASRPQDRQFILSSKKLLLSDSGFYLCAAGLVSDYGYTFGSGTRLTVV.

The chain combines TRBV20-1 with TRBJ2-7; D may be TRBD1 (5 bases). V gave up 4 bases and J gave up 7 bases, with 11 bases separating them. This CDR3 contains 11 residues. CDR1 is DFQATT and CDR2 is SNEGSKA in the germline V gene (reference sequence). The CDR3 coding sequence is TGCAGTGCTAAGGGGTACGGAGAGCAGTACTTC. It specifies CSAKGYGEQYF.

The chain joins TRBV30 to TRBJ1-5; D unresolved. The CDR3 covers 14 residues. V was pared by 0 bases and J by 8 bases, with 14 bases between. Germline-derived CDR1 and CDR2 are GTSNPN and SVGIG (reference sequence). The chain's CDR3 is CAWSVQTPKEPQHF. The CDR3 nucleotides read TGTGCCTGGAGTGTACAGACACCGAAGGAGCCCCAGCATTTT.

The table lists this clone with a few counts. This chain connects TRBV6-4 to TRBJ2-4; 8 bases align to TRBD1. This CDR3 contains 19 residues. The germline CDR1 and CDR2 sequences are MRHNA and SNTAGT. The V segment lost 8 bases and the J segment 0 bases; nucleotides outside the gene matches: 18. Written as DNA, the CDR3 is TGTGCCAGCCGGAAGTGGGACCCCCAGGGGGCTGTAGCCAAAAACATTCAGTACTTC. Amino acid sequence: CASRKWDPQGAVAKNIQYF.

The chain joins TRBV10-3 to TRBJ1-1, with D unclear. This CDR3 is built from 16 residues. Between the trimmed V and J ends, which lost 6 bases and 2 bases, there was a span of 19 bases. Germline values: CDR1 ENHRY, CDR2 SYGVKD. This CDR3 is CAISRRSGESNTEAFF. The DNA for the CDR3 is TGTGCCATCAGCCGACGAAGCGGAGAGTCCAACACTGAAGCTTTCTTT.

As for this clone: The junction does not match germline at one end; this may be a read error. The V gene is TRBV5-1, the J gene TRBJ2-1, with TRBD2 matching over 9 bases. In germline, CDR1 is SGHRS, CDR2 YFSETQ. This CDR3 region has 17 residues. CDR3: CVSSLQASGISYNEQFF. As DNA, the CDR3 is TGCGTCAGCAGCTTGCAGGCTAGCGGGATCTCCTACAATGAACAGTTCTTC.

This clone was picked up one time. This chain links TRBV4-1 with TRBJ2-7; D possibly corresponds to TRBD1 (5 bases). This CDR3 spans 16 amino acids. Germline lookup yields CDR1 MGHRA and CDR2 YSYEKL. V shed 4 bases and J shed 2 bases, with 18 bases lying between them. The CDR3 here is CASSPRGARSPYEQYF. The DNA of the CDR3 is TGCGCCAGCAGCCCTAGGGGCGCCAGGAGCCCCTACGAGCAGTACTTC.

The chain uses TRBV10-1 and TRBJ2-2; 8 bases line up with TRBD2. The CDR3 sequence is 17 residues long. Germline V gene sequence: CDR1 WNHNN, CDR2 SYGVQD (reference sequence). Germline trimming cut 4 bases from V and 1 base from J; bases unmatched to any gene: 8. CDR3: CASSGRPGGVNTGELFF. The CDR3 DNA is TGCGCCAGCAGTGGACGACCGGGGGGGGTGAACACCGGGGAGCTGTTTTTT.

The rearrangement uses TRBV6-1 and TRBJ2-7; TRBD1 matches at 8 bases. The germline V gene encodes CDR1 MNHNS and CDR2 SASEGT. V dropped 5 bases and J dropped 9; count of bases not matched to a gene: 12. This CDR3 is 14 amino acids long. The CDR3 DNA reads TGTGCCAGCAGTCCTATGACCTCCGGGACAGGGCAGTACTTC. As protein: CASSPMTSGTGQYF.

The CDR3: CAISSGTGAYEQYF. DNA for the CDR3: TGTGCCATCAGCTCCGGGACAGGCGCCTACGAGCAGTACTTC. V usage is TRBV10-3 and J usage is TRBJ2-7; 8 nucleotides line up with TRBD1. The CDR3 has 14 amino acids. Germline V gene lookup returns CDR1 ENHRY and CDR2 SYGVKD. Germline trimming cut 6 bases from V and 2 bases from J; bases unmatched to any gene: 6.

This chain uses TRBV28 with TRBJ2-6, with a tentative D call TRBD1 (5 bases). The ends were cut back, 9 bases at V and 0 bases at J, with 12 bases in the middle. In germline, CDR1 is MDHEN, CDR2 SYDVKM. This CDR3 is 15 amino acids long. The CDR3 coding sequence is TGTGCCAGTTTGTTCGACAGCTCTGGGGCCAACGTCCTGACTTTC. Translated, it gives CASLFDSSGANVLTF. Together with reference TRBV28 and TRBJ2-6, the CDR3 gives the full variable domain: DVKVTQSSRYLVKRTGEKVFLECVQDMDHENMFWYRQDPGLGLRLIYFSYDVKMKEKGDIPEGYSVSREKKERFSLILESASTNQTSMYLCASLFDSSGANVLTFGAGSRLTVL.

This chain uses TRBV19 with TRBJ2-7; 7 bases match TRBD1. The length of the CDR3 is 15 residues. Germline V gene data show CDR1 as LNHDA and CDR2 as SQIVND (reference sequence). The junction had 7 bases not matched to a gene; V was cut back by 3 bases and J by 2 bases. The CDR3 sequence is CASSMVWTGAYEQYF. The CDR3 DNA follows: TGTGCCAGTAGTATGGTCTGGACAGGCGCCTACGAGCAGTACTTC.

The rearrangement links TRBV19 to TRBJ2-1; TRBD1 might be the D (6 bases). Germline CDR1 and CDR2: LNHDA and SQIVND (reference sequence). CDR3 length: 15 amino acids. V dropped 4 bases and J dropped 1 base, with 11 bases sitting between them. The CDR3 DNA sequence: TGTGCCAGTAGTAAGGGGACACGTTCCTACAATGAGCAGTTCTTC. Its protein is CASSKGTRSYNEQFF.